Each of the 9 T cell receptor beta chains below was sequenced from the same sample in a study of Ad26.COV2.S vaccination and SARS-CoV-2 variants. The treatment: 19 received Ad26.COV2.S at low or high dose, single or two shots; five or six received placebo; per-sample allocation not given. Sampling happened 63 days after the first vaccine or placebo injection. Produced via immunoSEQ multiplex PCR; TCRdb's table is partial and in-frame only. The data show roughly 400,000 clones, around 92% seen once. This specimen consisted of peripheral blood, obtained in a trial of Ad26.COV2.S vaccine versus placebo. The origin of the receptors is a person aged 18-65 years who received the Ad26.COV2.S COVID-19 vaccine or a placebo.

J is TRBJ1-4 and V is TRBV19; D remains unclear. Germline V gene lookup returns CDR1 LNHDA and CDR2 SQIVND (reference sequence). The germline V and J ends were trimmed by 3 bases and 8 bases, with 13 bases remaining between them. There are 14 residues in the CDR3. The CDR3 sequence: CASSIIGFREKLFF. CDR3 sequence (DNA): TGTGCCAGTAGTATTATAGGGTTTCGGGAAAAACTGTTTTTT.

This chain joins TRBV2 and TRBJ1-1; D is ambiguous. CDR1 is SNHLY and CDR2 is FYNNEI in the germline V gene. The CDR3 runs to 14 residues. Trimming took 2 bases from V and 6 from J, leaving 13 bases between them. CDR3 in amino acids: CASSESWRLAEAFF. The CDR3 DNA follows: TGTGCCAGCAGTGAATCGTGGAGGCTCGCTGAAGCTTTCTTT.

This rearrangement joins TRBV6-2 or TRBV6-3 to TRBJ1-5; 9 nucleotides agree with TRBD1. Per germline, CDR1 MNHEY and CDR2 SVGEGT. The V and J ends lost 5 bases and 6 bases, in that order; junction bases with no gene match: 8. CDR3 size: 15 residues. CDR3 in DNA: TGTGCCAGCAGTCGGGACAGGGCAACGGGTCAGCCCCAGCATTTT. The encoded protein is CASSRDRATGQPQHF.

This clone was recorded once. For the CDR3, the DNA is TGTGCCATCAGTGACTTGGGACAGTCGAACACTGAAGCTTTCTTT. This gives the protein CAISDLGQSNTEAFF. The V gene is TRBV10-3, the J gene TRBJ1-1; 7 bases align to TRBD1. V trimming: 3 bases; J trimming: 1 base; junction bases outside the gene matches: 5. Germline V gene lookup returns CDR1 ENHRY and CDR2 SYGVKD. This CDR3 comprises 15 residues.

The chain recombines TRBV27 with TRBJ2-7; D gene unclear. CDR1 and CDR2 from the germline V gene are MNHEY and SMNVEV (reference sequence). The V end was cut by 6 bases, the J end by 3 bases, with 6 bases between. The CDR3 spans 11 residues. CDR3 region: CASSHNYEQYF. As DNA, the CDR3 is TGTGCCAGCAGCCACAACTACGAGCAGTACTTC.

The CDR3 nucleotides are TGTGCCAGCGCCGACTTTATTACAGATACGCAGTATTTT. Its protein product is CASADFITDTQYF. This chain uses TRBV12-3 or TRBV12-4 with TRBJ2-3; no firm D call. The CDR3 is made up of 13 amino acids. V dropped 8 bases and J dropped 3 bases, with 12 bases sitting between them.

This rearrangement joins TRBV15 to TRBJ2-3; D gene uncertain. This CDR3 spans 17 amino acids. Germline CDR1 reads LNHNV; CDR2 reads YYDKDF (reference sequence). Trimming pared 0 bases from V and 0 bases from J, leaving 13 bases between. As DNA, the CDR3 is TGTGCCACCAGCAGAGATAAATATACCTTGAGCACAGATACGCAGTATTTT. Its protein is CATSRDKYTLSTDTQYF.

There are a few counts of this clone. This chain links TRBV6-5 with TRBJ1-5, with D possibly TRBD1 on 6 matching bases. The germline gives CDR1 MNHEY, CDR2 SVGAGI. The CDR3 sequence is 15 residues long. Trimming pared 6 bases from V and 7 bases from J, leaving 19 bases between. The CDR3 bases are TGTGCCAGCAGACAACAGGGTGGGGTTGGACAGCCCCAGCATTTT. This translates into CASRQQGGVGQPQHF.

The V call is TRBV7-2, the J call TRBJ1-3; 8 bases match TRBD1. Unmatched junction bases numbered 5, after V lost 3 bases and J lost 4 bases. Germline-derived CDR1 and CDR2 are SGHTA and FQGNSA. The CDR3 is 15 amino acids. The CDR3 reads CASSFGQGAGNTIYF. For the CDR3, the DNA is TGTGCCAGCAGCTTCGGACAGGGAGCGGGAAACACCATATATTTT.